What follows are 10 T cell receptor beta chains derived from one specimen sequenced in a study of blood T cells in healthy people across ages. A second roughly 6 to 11 cycle PCR used barcoded and J-beta primers. One entry per CDR3 protein results from TCRdb running MiXCR on the 5' RACE reads. The sample shows about 810,000 distinct CDR3 sequences, about 36% of them seen only once. The material sequenced was blood. These receptors all stem from a man aged 18 to 30 in good health.

This clonotype was found a few times. The V call is TRBV28, the J call TRBJ2-1; D possibly corresponds to TRBD1 (6 bases). V was shortened by 5 bases and J by 8 bases, with 19 bases between the two germline ends. Germline V lookup: CDR1 MDHEN, CDR2 SYDVKM. The CDR3 runs 15 residues. Here the CDR3 reads CASSPETNRADEQFF. The DNA for the CDR3 is TGTGCCAGCAGTCCCGAAACGAACAGGGCAGATGAGCAGTTCTTC.

The chain is built from TRBV6-2 or TRBV6-3 and TRBJ2-2; 8 bases are a match to TRBD1. Germline V gives CDR1 MNHEY, CDR2 SVGEGT. The ends lost 0 bases at V and 5 bases at J; junction bases unmatched: 14. This CDR3 is built from 19 residues. The CDR3 region is CASSYSRTGRNHHTGELFF. The CDR3 region has the DNA TGTGCCAGCAGTTACTCTCGGACAGGGCGGAACCATCATACCGGGGAGCTGTTTTTT.

This clonotype was counted a few times. As DNA, the CDR3 is TGCAGCGTTTCCCTGGGACAGGGGAGCAATGAGCAGTTCTTC. Translation: CSVSLGQGSNEQFF. This chain uses TRBV29-1 with TRBJ2-1; TRBD1 agrees at 10 bases. The germline gives CDR1 SQVTM, CDR2 ANQGSEA. The CDR3 is 14 amino acids. Losses at the gene ends were 5 bases for V and 6 bases for J; bases not matched to a gene: 7.

The V call is TRBV6-5, the J call TRBJ2-1; the D is unclear. V was cut by 6 bases and J by 13 bases, with 19 bases left in between. The CDR3 totals 13 residues. Germline V gene data show CDR1 as MNHEY and CDR2 as SVGAGI. In nucleotides, the CDR3 is TGTGCCAGCAGCCTACTTAGGACCGGCACTCAGTTCTTC. Amino acid sequence: CASSLLRTGTQFF.

The table lists this clonotype with a few counts. The chain uses TRBV5-6 and TRBJ1-1; D gene unclear. The V gene lost 2 bases and the J gene lost 7 bases, with 9 bases spanning the gap. The CDR3 has 12 residues. Per germline, CDR1 SGHDT and CDR2 YYEEEE. In DNA, the CDR3 is TGTGCCAGCAGCTTTTACAGAGATGAAGCTTTCTTT. Amino acids: CASSFYRDEAFF.

There are a few counts of this clonotype. The V gene is TRBV10-3, the J gene TRBJ1-1, with D unresolved. The germline CDR1 and CDR2 sequences are ENHRY and SYGVKD. The CDR3 totals 13 residues. The V and J ends lost 6 bases and 2 bases respectively, with 10 bases between them. CDR3 amino acids: CAIRGKTNTEAFF. The CDR3 region has the DNA TGTGCCATCAGGGGAAAGACAAACACTGAAGCTTTCTTT.

The V call is TRBV5-1, the J call TRBJ2-7; 7 bases line up with TRBD2. This CDR3 is built from 14 residues. V gave up 2 bases and J gave up 6 bases; unmatched junction bases: 8. CDR1 and CDR2 (germline): SGHRS, YFSETQ. CDR3 sequence (DNA): TGCGCCAGCAGCTTTGGCGGGGGAGGCGGCGAGCAGTACTTC. This encodes CASSFGGGGGEQYF.

The J gene is TRBJ1-4, the V gene TRBV5-1, with D maybe TRBD1 (5 bases). Germline CDR1 reads SGHRS; CDR2 reads YFSETQ. CDR3 size: 15 residues. V lost 4 bases, J lost 6 bases, and 16 bases lay in between. CDR3 in amino acids: CASSPNPQGDEKLFF. The DNA of the CDR3 is TGCGCCAGCAGCCCTAATCCCCAGGGAGATGAAAAACTGTTTTTT.

Points on this clonotype: A much more abundant neighbour one base away suggests this may be a read error. The chain's CDR3 is CGATRGSSYEQYF. DNA for the CDR3: TGCGGTGCGACGAGGGGTAGCTCCTACGAGCAGTACTTC. The rearrangement uses TRBV20-1 and TRBJ2-7; D could derive from TRBD1 or TRBD2 (5 bases each). Germline V gene lookup returns CDR1 DFQATT and CDR2 SNEGSKA (reference sequence). The CDR3 has 13 amino acids.

The chain couples TRBV6-2 or TRBV6-3 to TRBJ2-5; D is unresolved. The CDR3 runs 15 residues. The V and J ends lost 4 bases and 2 bases respectively, with 14 bases between them. Per germline, CDR1 MNHEY and CDR2 SVGEGT. DNA of the CDR3: TGTGCCAGCAGTTCCTCTCGGCTCAATCAAGAGACCCAGTACTTC. It encodes CASSSSRLNQETQYF.